These T cell receptor beta chains were read from a single sample in a study of blood T cell repertoires in COVID-19. Repertoires were generated with immunoSEQ multiplex PCR, while TCRdb's copy carries only in-frame clones and drops some. Found here are a few hundred thousand clones, about 87% of them singletons; the top ten hold about 10%. Sequencing was done on a sample of peripheral blood. The receptor set was obtained from a woman between 70 and 85 years old with COVID-19, enrolled during active disease. The CDR3 runs from the conserved cysteine through the conserved F or W. The D gene is left open where the match is weak. A clone size is listed for some rows: how often the clone was seen (once, few, many), or a class if it is expanded.

V gene,D gene,J gene,clone size,CDR3 protein,CDR3 DNA
TRBV7-3,NA,TRBJ2-7,NA,CASSSGREQYF,TGTGCCAGCAGCTCAGGAAGGGAGCAGTACTTC
TRBV5-1,TRBD2,TRBJ2-5,once,CASSWGLAGRGVETQYF,TGCGCCAGCAGCTGGGGACTAGCGGGGCGTGGGGTAGAGACCCAGTACTTC
TRBV12-3/TRBV12-4,NA,TRBJ1-5,few,CASELNEGQPQHF,TGTGCCAGCGAACTCAACGAGGGACAGCCCCAGCATTTT
TRBV10-3,TRBD1,TRBJ1-1,NA,CAISEGDSNTEAFF,TGTGCCATCAGTGAGGGGGACAGTAACACTGAAGCTTTCTTT
TRBV14,NA,TRBJ1-2,once,CASSFDSRGYTF,TGTGCCAGCAGCTTTGACAGCCGTGGCTACACCTTC
TRBV2,NA,TRBJ1-1,NA,CASNRLAEAFF,TGTGCCAGCAACCGACTGGCGGAAGCTTTCTTT
TRBV6-1,NA,TRBJ2-5,NA,CASSDTGYQETQYF,TGTGCCAGCAGTGACACAGGGTACCAAGAGACCCAGTACTTC
TRBV29-1,NA,TRBJ1-1,NA,CSVVDGRTEAFF,TGCAGCGTTGTGGATGGGCGAACTGAAGCTTTCTTT
TRBV5-8,TRBD1,TRBJ1-6,NA,CASSPDPDRERSPLHF,TGTGCCAGCAGCCCAGACCCGGACAGGGAAAGGTCACCCCTCCACTTT
TRBV18,NA,TRBJ1-2,NA,CASSTGGADGYTF,TGTGCCAGCTCGACCGGGGGGGCGGATGGCTACACCTTC
TRBV3-1/TRBV3-2,TRBD2,TRBJ2-1,NA,CASSPDGLAGVGGEFF,TGTGCCAGCAGCCCAGATGGACTAGCGGGAGTTGGGGGGGAGTTCTTC
TRBV7-7,TRBD2,TRBJ2-2,NA,CATKLGRTSGSNGELFF,TGTGCTACCAAGTTAGGACGGACTAGCGGGAGTAACGGGGAGCTGTTTTTT